This record covers a single T cell receptor (beta chain). Its antigen is unidentified. Trimming pared 3 bases from V and 12 bases from J, leaving 15 bases between. The CDR3 has 12 amino acids. Germline CDR1 is GTSNPN and CDR2 is SVGIG (reference sequence). These data belong to a study of OX40 agonist ivuxolimab in advanced cancers. TCRdb keeps only in-frame clones here, not all; method: immunoSEQ multiplex PCR. The sample shows 70,000 or so clones, roughly 87% of them seen only once. Study conclusions and caveats: Low levels of normalized T-cell clonal expansion also appeared in some nonresponders. The CD4+ and CD8+ T cells in the blood had expanded clonally by week 6 at 0.1 to 3.0 mg/kg.

This sample comprised CD4+ or CD8+ T cells sorted from blood, obtained in a trial of the OX40 agonist ivuxolimab. The chain combines TRBV30 with TRBJ1-5; a possible D gene is TRBD1 (5 bases). The TCR sequence derives from an adult with an advanced solid tumor such as melanoma, head and neck, liver or kidney cancer. The chain's CDR3 is CAWSHRMGGQHF. The CDR3 coding sequence is TGTGCCTGGAGCCACAGGATGGGGGGCCAGCATTTT. Full variable domain (missing parts from reference TRBV30 and TRBJ1-5): SQTIHQWPATLVQPVGSPLSLECTVEGTSNPNLYWYRQAAGRGLQLLFYSVGIGQISSEVPQNLSASRPQDRQFILSSKKLLLSDSGFYLCAWSHRMGGQHFGDGTRLSIL.